This T cell receptor (beta chain) stems from a study of shared clonotypes between healthy human individuals. Across the study: Sampling drew on donors who were a couple of women and a few men aged 18 to 49.

The count of this clone is one. The antigen remains unidentified. A deep-level run was used for the assay. For each subset, genomic DNA was distributed in equal portions over several immunoSEQ plates. Sequencing used immunoSEQ multiplex PCR; TCRdb keeps in-frame clones, though not all of them. This sample has approximately 2,200,000 clones; about 93% occur once, and the top ten carry around 1.7%. CD45RO negativity and positive selection for CCR7 defined naive CD8 cells, a population that excluded terminally differentiated effector memory CD45RA+ cells. Study results and caveats: Some naive CD4 clonotypes, roughly 5%, turned up in common across several donors.

V lost 0 bases, J lost 0 bases, and 3 bases stayed unmatched. The CDR3 loop spans 16 amino acids. Germline assignment: CDR1 SGHVS and CDR2 FNYEAQ. This clonotype was obtained from a young man in good health. Some clones in this sample may be carry-over from other donors' samples. V gene TRBV7-6 combines with J gene TRBJ2-3; 7 bases match TRBD2. The specimen sequenced was naive CD8+ T cells from PBMCs. The CDR3 loop is CASSLAPGLSTDTQYF. In DNA form, the CDR3 reads TGTGCCAGCAGCTTAGCCCCGGGACTAAGCACAGATACGCAGTATTTT.